These 21 T cell receptor beta chains originate from one sample sequenced in a study of a mutant IDH1 vaccine in newly diagnosed glioma. Time point reported: week 23, last vaccination. It was 300 ug of mutant IDH1 20-mer peptide that made up each vaccine dose, given with topical imiquimod. TCRdb's copy holds only in-frame clones and misses some; the assay was immunoSEQ multiplex PCR. The sample has tens of thousands of clones; about 82% are singletons. Their antigen targets remain unknown. Sequencing was performed on PBMCs, taken from a glioma patient whose treatment included an IDH1 peptide vaccine. The receptors originated from a man aged 30 to 45 with glioma. Some clones in this sample may be carry-over from other donors' samples.

The chain has TRBV5-1 and TRBJ1-1; a possible D gene is TRBD1 (6 bases). The V gene lost 2 bases and the J gene lost 11 bases, with 16 bases spanning the gap. This CDR3 contains 13 residues. The germline V gene has CDR1 SGHRS and CDR2 YFSETQ. The CDR3 region is CASSLEPDRQAFF. As DNA, the CDR3 is TGCGCCAGCAGCTTAGAACCGGACAGACAGGCTTTCTTT.

The V call is TRBV28, the J call TRBJ2-6, with TRBD1 as a possible D gene (5 bases). V lost 5 bases and J lost 2, with 10 bases in between. The CDR3 sequence is 15 residues long. Looked up from germline, CDR1 is MDHEN and CDR2 is SYDVKM. This CDR3 reads CASSKQVPGANVLTF. In DNA, the CDR3 is TGTGCCAGCAGTAAACAGGTGCCTGGGGCCAACGTCCTGACTTTC.

This clone was counted once. CDR3 coding DNA: TGTGCCAGCAGCGAACCGACAGGGGGCGGGGAGACTGAAGCTTTCTTT. As protein: CASSEPTGGGETEAFF. The V gene is TRBV5-4, the J gene TRBJ1-1, with 10 bases that match TRBD1. Germline V gene lookup returns CDR1 SGHNT and CDR2 YYREEE (reference sequence). CDR3 length: 16 residues. J was trimmed by 5 bases and V by 4 bases; bases with no gene match: 11.

Only one count was recorded for this clone. V gene TRBV5-6 combines with J gene TRBJ2-3; TRBD2 matches at 13 bases. The CDR3 sequence is 19 residues long. Germline values: CDR1 SGHDT, CDR2 YYEEEE. V was pared by 2 bases and J by 1 base, with 10 bases of the junction left unmatched. CDR3 DNA sequence: TGTGCCAGCAGCTTTAGGACTAGCGGGAGTTTCGGAGGCACAGATACGCAGTATTTT. This translates into CASSFRTSGSFGGTDTQYF.

The chain combines TRBV7-2 with TRBJ1-5; D unclear. CDR3 length: 13 residues. Trimming removed 3 bases from V and 5 bases from J, with 8 bases in between. CDR1 is SGHTA, CDR2 FQGNSA, per germline. CDR3 sequence reads: CASSLFDYQPQHF. The CDR3 nucleotides are TGTGCCAGCAGCTTGTTTGATTATCAGCCCCAGCATTTT.

The chain is built from TRBV28 and TRBJ1-1, with D maybe TRBD1 (5 bases). The germline gives CDR1 MDHEN, CDR2 SYDVKM. Trimming pared 5 bases from V and 11 bases from J, leaving 27 bases between. The CDR3 runs to 16 residues. CDR3 nucleotides: TGTGCCAGCAGTCGACCGTCCGGGGACTTCTCAAGGGGTGCTTTCTTT. Its protein is CASSRPSGDFSRGAFF.

The chain links TRBV14 to TRBJ2-1, with unresolved D. This CDR3 is built from 13 residues. Germline CDR1 SGHDN, CDR2 FVKESK. V was clipped by 0 bases and J by 7 bases, with 7 bases between them. The CDR3 spells CASSQDPWNEQFF. For the CDR3, the DNA is TGTGCCAGCAGCCAAGATCCCTGGAATGAGCAGTTCTTC.

The chain is built from TRBV9 and TRBJ1-2, with 7 bases that match TRBD1. Germline V gene data show CDR1 as SGDLS and CDR2 as YYNGEE. The CDR3 totals 13 residues. V shed 0 bases and J 4 bases; nucleotides not matched to a gene: 0. The DNA for the CDR3 is TGTGCCAGCAGCGTAGGGACAGGCTATGGCTACACCTTC. It specifies CASSVGTGYGYTF.

The CDR3 nucleotides read TGTGCCAGCAGCCCGGGACTAGCGGGAACGACCTACAATGAGCAGTTCTTC. It codes for CASSPGLAGTTYNEQFF. This rearrangement joins TRBV5-5 to TRBJ2-1, with 13 bases lining up with TRBD2. V dropped 4 bases and J dropped 2; count of bases not matched to a gene: 6. The CDR3 consists of 17 residues. CDR1 and CDR2 from the germline V gene are SGHKS and YYEKEE (reference sequence).

This rearrangement joins TRBV18 to TRBJ1-1; 7 bases agree with TRBD1. Trimming took 2 bases from V and 6 from J; bases not matched to a gene: 9. Germline loops: CDR1 KGHSH, CDR2 LQKENI. This CDR3 comprises 15 residues. This chain's CDR3 is CASSPIDREEAEAFF. In DNA, the CDR3 is TGTGCCAGCTCACCAATAGACAGGGAAGAGGCTGAAGCTTTCTTT. Filled out from reference TRBV18 and TRBJ1-1, the complete variable domain reads NAGVMQNPRHLVRRRGQEARLRCSPMKGHSHVYWYRQLPEEGLKFMVYLQKENIIDESGMPKERFSAEFPKEGPSILRIQQVVRGDSAAYFCASSPIDREEAEAFFGQGTRLTVV.

V is TRBV7-9 and J is TRBJ1-3; the D is unclear. This CDR3 has 16 residues. V gave up 0 bases and J gave up 1 base, with 10 bases separating them. The germline CDR1 and CDR2 sequences are SEHNR and FQNEAQ (reference sequence). CDR3 loop: CASSLAEVISGNTIYF. The DNA of the CDR3 is TGTGCCAGCAGCTTAGCCGAAGTAATTTCTGGAAACACCATATATTTT.

This clone occurred many times. V usage is TRBV5-1 and J usage is TRBJ1-4; tentative D call: TRBD1 (5 bases). The CDR3 is 14 amino acids. V was trimmed by 0 bases and J by 5 bases, leaving 8 bases between them. Germline values: CDR1 SGHRS, CDR2 YFSETQ. In DNA, the CDR3 is TGCGCCAGCAGCTTGGCCCCAGGGAATGAAAAACTGTTTTTT. As protein: CASSLAPGNEKLFF.

This chain connects TRBV27 to TRBJ2-2; tentative D call: TRBD1 (5 bases). Germline V lookup: CDR1 MNHEY, CDR2 SMNVEV (reference sequence). This CDR3 is 15 amino acids long. Trimming pared 0 bases from V and 4 bases from J, leaving 9 bases between. CDR3 sequence: CASSLSRAATGELFF. CDR3 in DNA: TGTGCCAGCAGTTTATCCAGGGCAGCCACCGGGGAGCTGTTTTTT.

The V and J genes are TRBV28 and TRBJ1-1, with a possible D match to TRBD1 (5 bases). Germline CDR1 MDHEN, CDR2 SYDVKM. Trimming took off 6 bases at V and 4 bases at J, with 9 bases between the two ends. This CDR3 is built from 12 residues. Here the CDR3 reads CASRSGSTEAFF. The CDR3 DNA follows: TGTGCCAGCAGATCAGGGAGCACTGAAGCTTTCTTT. Complete variable domain (other parts from reference TRBV28 and TRBJ1-1): DVKVTQSSRYLVKRTGEKVFLECVQDMDHENMFWYRQDPGLGLRLIYFSYDVKMKEKGDIPEGYSVSREKKERFSLILESASTNQTSMYLCASRSGSTEAFFGQGTRLTVV.

The CDR3 loop reads CASSPSPRGQPQPQHF. CDR3 DNA sequence: TGTGCCAGCAGCCCCTCTCCCCGGGGACAGCCTCAGCCCCAGCATTTT. The chain recombines TRBV7-6 with TRBJ1-5; 7 bases align to TRBD1. This CDR3 contains 16 residues. J gave up 6 bases and V 5 bases, and 13 bases lay outside the gene matches. Germline V lookup: CDR1 SGHVS, CDR2 FNYEAQ. Full variable domain (outside the CDR3, taken from reference TRBV7-6 and TRBJ1-5): GAGVSQSPRYKVTKRGQDVALRCDPISGHVSLYWYRQALGQGPEFLTYFNYEAQQDKSGLPNDRFSAERPEGSISTLTIQRTEQRDSAMYRCASSPSPRGQPQPQHFGDGTRLSIL.

The chain employs TRBV9 and TRBJ1-3; D remains ambiguous. The germline gives CDR1 SGDLS, CDR2 YYNGEE. Deletions cut 4 bases from V and 3 bases from J, with 14 bases between. The CDR3 has 15 amino acids. The CDR3 loop is CASSPTRGVGNTIYF. In DNA form, the CDR3 reads TGTGCCAGCAGCCCGACTCGGGGAGTTGGAAACACCATATATTTT.

The genes are TRBV4-2 and TRBJ2-5, with 8 nucleotides matching TRBD2. J lost 1 base, V lost 0 bases, and 7 bases had no gene match. The CDR3 loop spans 17 amino acids. The germline V gene encodes CDR1 LGHNA and CDR2 YNFKEQ. This CDR3 is CASSQDPSGGLQETQYF. The CDR3 nucleotides read TGTGCCAGCAGCCAAGATCCCAGCGGGGGCCTCCAAGAGACCCAGTACTTC.

The V gene is TRBV28, the J gene TRBJ2-7; D is possibly TRBD1 or TRBD2 (6 bases each). CDR3 length: 14 residues. Germline CDR1 reads MDHEN; CDR2 reads SYDVKM. Trimming removed 5 bases at V and 2 bases at J, with 13 bases between. The CDR3 is CASSRIRGAYEQYF. In DNA, the CDR3 is TGTGCCAGCAGTCGTATAAGGGGGGCCTACGAGCAGTACTTC.

This clone came up once. The rearrangement links TRBV4-2 to TRBJ1-5; D not resolved. CDR3 length: 13 residues. V gave up 2 bases and J gave up 7 bases, with 9 bases separating them. CDR1 and CDR2 from the germline V gene are LGHNA and YNFKEQ. The CDR3 spells CASSQYERQPQHF. CDR3 nucleotide sequence: TGTGCCAGCAGCCAATATGAGAGGCAGCCCCAGCATTTT.

The chain carries TRBV7-9 and TRBJ1-5; maybe TRBD1 (6 bases). The germline CDR1 and CDR2 sequences are SEHNR and FQNEAQ (reference sequence). V was cut by 5 bases and J by 0 bases, with 14 bases left in between. CDR3 length: 16 residues. The CDR3 DNA follows: TGTGCCAGCAGCCTTGGACAGACTCCTAGCAATCAGCCCCAGCATTTT. Translating it yields CASSLGQTPSNQPQHF. Combining the CDR3 with reference TRBV7-9 and TRBJ1-5 gives the whole variable domain DTGVSQNPRHKITKRGQNVTFRCDPISEHNRLYWYRQTLGQGPEFLTYFQNEAQLEKSRLLSDRFSAERPKGSFSTLEIQRTEQGDSAMYLCASSLGQTPSNQPQHFGDGTRLSIL.

The rearrangement links TRBV29-1 to TRBJ2-3, with 11 bases lining up with TRBD2. Germline CDR1 and CDR2: SQVTM and ANQGSEA. V trimming: 7 bases; J trimming: 3 bases; junction bases outside the gene matches: 9. There are 15 residues in the CDR3. CDR3 amino acids: CSAGHGLAGTDTQYF. CDR3 coding DNA: TGCAGCGCCGGACACGGACTAGCGGGTACAGATACGCAGTATTTT.